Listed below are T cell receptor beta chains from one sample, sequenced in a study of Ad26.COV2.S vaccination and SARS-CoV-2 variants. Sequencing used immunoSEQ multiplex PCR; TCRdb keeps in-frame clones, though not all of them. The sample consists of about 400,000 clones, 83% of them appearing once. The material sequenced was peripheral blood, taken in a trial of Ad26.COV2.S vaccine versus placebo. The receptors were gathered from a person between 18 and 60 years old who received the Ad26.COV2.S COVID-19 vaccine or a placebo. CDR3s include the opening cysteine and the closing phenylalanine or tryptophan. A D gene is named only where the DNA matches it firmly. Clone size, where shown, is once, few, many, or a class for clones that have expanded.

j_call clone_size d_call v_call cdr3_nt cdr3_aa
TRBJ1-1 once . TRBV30 TGTGCCTGGAGTGTTAAGGGGGGAACCGCCGAAGCTTTCTTT CAWSVKGGTAEAFF
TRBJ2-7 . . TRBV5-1 TGCGCCAGCAGCTTGGCCGGTCCCGACAACGAGCAGTACTTC CASSLAGPDNEQYF
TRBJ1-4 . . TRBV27 TGTGCCAGCAGGGCGGGGGGCGCGGGGTATGAAAAACTGTTTTTT CASRAGGAGYEKLFF
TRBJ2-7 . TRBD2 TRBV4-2 TGTGCCAGCAGCCACTTAGGACTAGCGGGAGACCGCGAGCAGTACTTC CASSHLGLAGDREQYF
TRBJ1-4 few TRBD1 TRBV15 TGTGCCACCAGCAGTCCCGGGACAGGAGGTGCAACTAATGAAAAACTGTTTTTT CATSSPGTGGATNEKLFF
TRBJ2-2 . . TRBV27 TGTGCCAGCAGTTTATTGCGTGGTGTGAACACCGGGGAGCTGTTTTTT CASSLLRGVNTGELFF
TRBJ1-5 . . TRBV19 TGTGCCAGTAGAGCGGTGGGAGACTTTACGCAGCCCCAGCATTTT CASRAVGDFTQPQHF
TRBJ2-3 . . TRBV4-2 TGTGCCAGCAGCCAAGATACAGATACGCAGTATTTT CASSQDTDTQYF
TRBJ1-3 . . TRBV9 TGTGCCAGCAGCGCCGGACCCAGCTCTGGAAACACCATATATTTT CASSAGPSSGNTIYF
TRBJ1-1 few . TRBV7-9 TGTGCCAGCAGAGCCGATCTAGGTGAAGCTTTCTTT CASRADLGEAFF
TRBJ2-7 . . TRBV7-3 TGTGCCAGCAGCTTAGCGGTTCGTTACGAGCAGTACTTC CASSLAVRYEQYF
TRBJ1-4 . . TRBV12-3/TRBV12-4 TGTGCCAGCAGTTTGCAGCATAATGAAAAACTGTTTTTT CASSLQHNEKLFF
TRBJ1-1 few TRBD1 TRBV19 TGTGCCAGTAAACAGGGGGCCGCTGAAGCTTTCTTT CASKQGAAEAFF
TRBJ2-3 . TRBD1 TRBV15 TGTGCCACCAGCAGAGGGACAGGGGGTCACACAGATACGCAGTATTTT CATSRGTGGHTDTQYF
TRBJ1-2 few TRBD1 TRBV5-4 TGTGCCAGCAGCCCAGGACAGGTTATTAACTATGGCTACACCTTC CASSPGQVINYGYTF
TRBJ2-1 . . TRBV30 TGTGCCTGGGATCCAACTAGACGGGCCTACAATGAGCAGTTCTTC CAWDPTRRAYNEQFF
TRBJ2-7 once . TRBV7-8 TGTGCCTCTCGGGACATGTTCTCCTACGAGCAGTACTTC CASRDMFSYEQYF
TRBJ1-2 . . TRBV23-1 TGCGCCAGCAGTCAAAACATGGGCTCTGTTAACTATGGCTACACCTTC CASSQNMGSVNYGYTF
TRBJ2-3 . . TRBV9 TGTGCCAGCAGCGCCGTATTTTGGTCAGATACGCAGTATTTT CASSAVFWSDTQYF
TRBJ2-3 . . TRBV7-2 TGTGCCAGCAGCTTAGTTGGGGTTCCCACAGATACGCAGTATTTT CASSLVGVPTDTQYF
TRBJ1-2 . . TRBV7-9 TGTGCCAGCAGCTTACCAGGCACCTATGGCTACACCTTC CASSLPGTYGYTF
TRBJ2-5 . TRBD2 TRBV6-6 TGTGCCAGCAGTTTGGGGATAGCGGGGGAGGTAGAGACCCAGTACTTC CASSLGIAGEVETQYF
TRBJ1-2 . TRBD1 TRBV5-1 TGCGCCAGCAGCTCCGGCCCCGGGACAGGGGGCTGGGATGGCTACACCTTC CASSSGPGTGGWDGYTF